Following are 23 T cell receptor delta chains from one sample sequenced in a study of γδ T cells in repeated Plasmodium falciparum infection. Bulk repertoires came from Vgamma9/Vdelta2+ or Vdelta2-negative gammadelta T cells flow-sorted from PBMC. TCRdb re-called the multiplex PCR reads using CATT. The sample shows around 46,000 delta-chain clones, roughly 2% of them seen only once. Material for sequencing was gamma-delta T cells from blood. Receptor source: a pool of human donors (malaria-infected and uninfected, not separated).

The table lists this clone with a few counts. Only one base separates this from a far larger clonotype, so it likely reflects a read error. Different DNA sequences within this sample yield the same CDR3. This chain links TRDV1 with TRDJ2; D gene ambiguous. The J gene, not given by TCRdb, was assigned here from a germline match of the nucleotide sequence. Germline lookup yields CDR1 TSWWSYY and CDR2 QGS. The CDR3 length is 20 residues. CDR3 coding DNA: TGTGCTCTTGGAGAACCTCTTTCCCGTCTGGTGGGACTAATAACAGCACAACTCTTCTTT. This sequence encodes CALGEPLSRLVGLITAQLFF.

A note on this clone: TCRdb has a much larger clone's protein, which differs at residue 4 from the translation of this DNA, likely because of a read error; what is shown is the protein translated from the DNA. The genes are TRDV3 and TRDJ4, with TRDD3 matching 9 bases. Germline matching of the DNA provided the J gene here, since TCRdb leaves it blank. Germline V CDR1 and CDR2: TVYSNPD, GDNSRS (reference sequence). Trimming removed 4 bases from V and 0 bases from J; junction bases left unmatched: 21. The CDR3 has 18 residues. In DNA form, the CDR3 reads TGTGCCTGCGCCACCTTCCCAGGTACTGGGGGAGGGCCCAGACCCCTGATCTTT. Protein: CACATFPGTGGGPRPLIF.

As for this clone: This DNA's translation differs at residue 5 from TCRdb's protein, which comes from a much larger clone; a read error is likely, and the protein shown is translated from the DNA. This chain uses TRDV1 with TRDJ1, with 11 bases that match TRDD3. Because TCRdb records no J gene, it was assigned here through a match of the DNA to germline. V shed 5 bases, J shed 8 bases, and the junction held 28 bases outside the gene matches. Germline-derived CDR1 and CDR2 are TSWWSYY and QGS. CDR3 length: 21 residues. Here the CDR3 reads CALGTPFLRTVLGDISVKLIF. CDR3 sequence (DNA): TGTGCTCTTGGGACCCCGTTCCTACGGACTGTACTGGGGGATATTTCAGTAAAACTCATCTTT.

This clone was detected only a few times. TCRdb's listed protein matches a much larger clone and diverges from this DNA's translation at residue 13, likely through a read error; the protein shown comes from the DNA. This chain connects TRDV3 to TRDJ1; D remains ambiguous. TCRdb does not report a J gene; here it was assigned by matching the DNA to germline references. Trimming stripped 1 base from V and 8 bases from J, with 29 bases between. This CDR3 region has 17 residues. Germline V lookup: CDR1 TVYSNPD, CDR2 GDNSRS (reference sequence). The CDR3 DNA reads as TGTGCCTTTAAATCTACGACCAGCTTTCGCGGGTACGGAAAACTCATCTTT. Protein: CAFKSTTSFRGYGKLIF.

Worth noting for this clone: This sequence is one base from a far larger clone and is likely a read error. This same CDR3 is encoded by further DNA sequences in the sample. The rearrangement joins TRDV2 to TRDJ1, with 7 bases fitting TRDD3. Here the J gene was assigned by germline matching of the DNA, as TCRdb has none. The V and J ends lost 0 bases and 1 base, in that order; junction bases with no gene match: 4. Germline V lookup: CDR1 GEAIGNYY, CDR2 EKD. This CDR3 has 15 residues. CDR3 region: CACDTKGGSTDKLIF. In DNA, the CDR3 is TGTGCCTGTGACACCAAGGGGGGATCCACCGATAAACTCATCTTT.

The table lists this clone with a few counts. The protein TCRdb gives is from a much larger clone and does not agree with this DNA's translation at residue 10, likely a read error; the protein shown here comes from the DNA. The CDR3 spells CACSVPSYATIWGIHPNTDKLIF. CDR3 bases: TGTGCCTGCTCTGTCCCTTCCTACGCCACTATCTGGGGGATACATCCGAACACCGATAAACTCATCTTT. This chain uses TRDV3 with TRDJ1, with TRDD3 matching 11 bases. Assignment of the J gene here rests on matching the DNA to germline, because TCRdb gives none. The CDR3 totals 23 residues. Germline CDR1 and CDR2: TVYSNPD and GDNSRS (reference sequence). Trimming removed 4 bases from V and 0 bases from J; junction bases left unmatched: 31.

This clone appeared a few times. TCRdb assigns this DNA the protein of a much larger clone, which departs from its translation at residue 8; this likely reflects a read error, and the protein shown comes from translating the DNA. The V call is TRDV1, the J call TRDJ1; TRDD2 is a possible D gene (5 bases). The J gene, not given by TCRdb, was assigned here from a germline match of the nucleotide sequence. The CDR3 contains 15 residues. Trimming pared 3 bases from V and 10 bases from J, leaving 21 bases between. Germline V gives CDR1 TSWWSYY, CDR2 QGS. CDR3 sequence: CALGDPYSPKGTLIF. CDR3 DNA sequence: TGTGCTCTTGGGGATCCCTATTCTCCTAAGGGAACACTCATCTTT.

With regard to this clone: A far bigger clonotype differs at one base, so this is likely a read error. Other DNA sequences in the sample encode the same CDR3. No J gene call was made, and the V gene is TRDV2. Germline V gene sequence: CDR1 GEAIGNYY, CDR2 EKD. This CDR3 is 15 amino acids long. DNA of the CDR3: TGTGCCTGTGACACCGTGAACCCCGGTGCCGATAAACTCATCTTC. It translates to CACDTVNPGADKLIF.

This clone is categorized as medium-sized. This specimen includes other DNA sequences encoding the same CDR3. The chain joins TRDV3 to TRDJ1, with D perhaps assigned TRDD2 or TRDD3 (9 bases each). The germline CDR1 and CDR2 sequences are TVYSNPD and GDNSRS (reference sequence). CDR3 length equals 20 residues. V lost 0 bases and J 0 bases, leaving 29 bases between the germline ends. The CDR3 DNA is TGTGCCTTTAGAATCCTTCCTACGAGGGGATACGGGGGGTACACCGATAAACTCATCTTT. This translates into CAFRILPTRGYGGYTDKLIF.

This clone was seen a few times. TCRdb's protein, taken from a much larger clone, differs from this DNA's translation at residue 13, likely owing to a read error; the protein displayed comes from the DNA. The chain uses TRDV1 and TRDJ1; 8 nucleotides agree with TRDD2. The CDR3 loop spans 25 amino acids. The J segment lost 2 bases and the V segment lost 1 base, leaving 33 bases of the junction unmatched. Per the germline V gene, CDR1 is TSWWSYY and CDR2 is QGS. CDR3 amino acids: CALGERTSYFWGVRRHVGRTDKLIF. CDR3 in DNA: TGTGCTCTTGGGGAACGGACTTCCTACTTTTGGGGGGTACGAAGGCATGTGGGGCGGACCGATAAACTCATCTTT.

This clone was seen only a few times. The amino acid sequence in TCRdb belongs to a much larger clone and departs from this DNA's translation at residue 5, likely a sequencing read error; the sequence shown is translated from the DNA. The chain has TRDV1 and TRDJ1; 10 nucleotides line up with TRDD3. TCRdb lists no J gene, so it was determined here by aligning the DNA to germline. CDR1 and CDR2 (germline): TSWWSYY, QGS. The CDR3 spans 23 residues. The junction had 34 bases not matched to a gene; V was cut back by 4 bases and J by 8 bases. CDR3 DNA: TGTGCTCTTGGGGGACGGGATTACGAAACCAACGAGGTTGGGGGATACTATTCGGAAAAACTCATCTTT. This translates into CALGGRDYETNEVGGYYSEKLIF.

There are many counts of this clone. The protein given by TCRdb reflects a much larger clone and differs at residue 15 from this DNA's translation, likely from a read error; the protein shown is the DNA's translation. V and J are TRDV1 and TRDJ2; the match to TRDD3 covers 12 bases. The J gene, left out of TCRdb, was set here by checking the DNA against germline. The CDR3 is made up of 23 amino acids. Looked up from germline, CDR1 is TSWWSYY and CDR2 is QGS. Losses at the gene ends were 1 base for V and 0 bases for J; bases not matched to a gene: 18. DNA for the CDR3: TGTGCTCTTGGGGAACCGGCGTACTGGGGGATACCTGTGTTGGTAGCTTTGACAGCACAACTCTTCTTT. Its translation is CALGEPAYWGIPVLVALTAQLFF.

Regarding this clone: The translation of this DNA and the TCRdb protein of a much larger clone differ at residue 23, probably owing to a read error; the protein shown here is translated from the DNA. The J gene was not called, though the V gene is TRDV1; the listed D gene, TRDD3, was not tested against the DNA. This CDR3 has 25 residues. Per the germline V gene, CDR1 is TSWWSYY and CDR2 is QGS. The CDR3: CALGELRRFPAKVGGIGENTDKPIF. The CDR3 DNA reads TGTGCTCTTGGGGAACTTCGCCGGTTTCCTGCAAAGGTGGGGGGGATTGGGGAGAACACCGATAAACCCATCTTT.

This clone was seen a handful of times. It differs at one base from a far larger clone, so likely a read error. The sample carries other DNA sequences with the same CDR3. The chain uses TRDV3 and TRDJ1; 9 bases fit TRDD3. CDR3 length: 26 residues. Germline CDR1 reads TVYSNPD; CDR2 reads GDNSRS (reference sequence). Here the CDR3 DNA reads TGTGCATACGGGTCCTTCCTTAAGCCCCTGTTACTGGGGGACCCCGAATATCCCCCCACTGTTTATAAACTCATCTTT. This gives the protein CAYGSFLKPLLLGDPEYPPTVYKLIF. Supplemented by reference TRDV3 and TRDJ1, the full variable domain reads CDKVTQSSPDQTVASGSEVVLLCTYDTVYSNPDLFWYRIRPDYSFQFVFYGDNSRSEGADFTQGRFSVKHILTQKAFHLVISPVRTEDSATYYCAYGSFLKPLLLGDPEYPPTVYKLIFGKGTRVTVEP.

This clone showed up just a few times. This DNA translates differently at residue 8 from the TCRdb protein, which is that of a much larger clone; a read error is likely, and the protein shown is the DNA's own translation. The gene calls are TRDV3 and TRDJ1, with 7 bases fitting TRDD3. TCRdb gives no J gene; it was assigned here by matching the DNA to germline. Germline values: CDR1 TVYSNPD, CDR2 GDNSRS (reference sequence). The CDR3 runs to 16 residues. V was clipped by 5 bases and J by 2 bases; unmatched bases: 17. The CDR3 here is CAVLSWGCQGTDKLIF. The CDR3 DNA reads TGTGCCGTACTATCCTGGGGGTGCCAGGGAACCGATAAACTCATCTTT.

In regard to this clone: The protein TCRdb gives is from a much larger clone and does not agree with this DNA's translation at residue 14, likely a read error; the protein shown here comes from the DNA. In DNA form, the CDR3 reads TGTGCTCTTGGGGAACTAGTTCCTAAGGGGCTTATACTGGAGGATACGCCCGTTTGCACCGATAAACTCATCTTT. Translated, it gives CALGELVPKGLILEDTPVCTDKLIF. The chain links TRDV1 to TRDJ1, with D maybe TRDD3 (7 bases). Matching the DNA to germline supplied the J gene, which TCRdb does not give. Trimming shortened V by 0 bases and J by 1 base, and 39 bases separated the two germline ends. CDR3 length equals 25 residues. Germline loops: CDR1 TSWWSYY, CDR2 QGS.

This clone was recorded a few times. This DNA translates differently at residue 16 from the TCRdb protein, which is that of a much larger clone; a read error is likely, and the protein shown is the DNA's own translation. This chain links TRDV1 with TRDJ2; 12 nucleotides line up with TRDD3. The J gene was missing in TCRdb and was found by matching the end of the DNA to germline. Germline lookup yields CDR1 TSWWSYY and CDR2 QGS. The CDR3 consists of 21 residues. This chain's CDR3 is CALGAPLRTGGYYALAAQLFF. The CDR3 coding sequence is TGTGCTCTTGGGGCCCCTCTACGAACTGGGGGATACTACGCTTTGGCAGCACAACTCTTCTTT.

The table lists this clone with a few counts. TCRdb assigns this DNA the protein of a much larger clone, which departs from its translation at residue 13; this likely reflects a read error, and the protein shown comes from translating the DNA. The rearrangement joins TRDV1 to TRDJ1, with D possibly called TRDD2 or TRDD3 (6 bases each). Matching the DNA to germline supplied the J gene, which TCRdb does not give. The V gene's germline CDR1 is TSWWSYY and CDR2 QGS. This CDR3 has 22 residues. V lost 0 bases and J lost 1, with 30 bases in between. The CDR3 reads CALGELDVLRNWEIHGTDKLIF. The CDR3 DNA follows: TGTGCTCTTGGGGAACTAGATGTCCTACGGAACTGGGAGATACACGGCACCGATAAACTCATCTTT.

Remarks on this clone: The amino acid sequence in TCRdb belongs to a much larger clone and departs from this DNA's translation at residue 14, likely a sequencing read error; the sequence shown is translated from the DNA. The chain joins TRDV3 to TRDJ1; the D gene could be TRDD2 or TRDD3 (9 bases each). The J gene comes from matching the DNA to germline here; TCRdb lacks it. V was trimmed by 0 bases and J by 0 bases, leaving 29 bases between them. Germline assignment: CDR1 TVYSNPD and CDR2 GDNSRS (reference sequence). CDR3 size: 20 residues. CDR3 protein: CAFRILPTRGYGGHTDKLIF. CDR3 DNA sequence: TGTGCCTTTAGAATCCTTCCTACGAGGGGATACGGGGGGCACACCGATAAACTCATCTTT.

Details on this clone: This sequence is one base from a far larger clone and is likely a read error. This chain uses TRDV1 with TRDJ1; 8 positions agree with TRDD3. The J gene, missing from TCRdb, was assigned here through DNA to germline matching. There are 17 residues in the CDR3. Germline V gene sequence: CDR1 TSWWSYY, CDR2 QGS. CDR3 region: CALGDFPRWGNTDKLIF. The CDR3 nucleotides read TGTGCCCTTGGGGACTTCCCACGCTGGGGGAACACCGATAAACTCATCTTT.

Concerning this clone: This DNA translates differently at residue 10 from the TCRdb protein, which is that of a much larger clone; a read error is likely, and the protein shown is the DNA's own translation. CDR3 region: CASGSYHTDELIF. In DNA form, the CDR3 reads TGTGCCTCTGGCTCGTACCACACCGATGAACTCATCTTT. The chain couples TRDV3 to TRDJ1; no reliable D call. The CDR3 is 13 residues long. Germline values: CDR1 TVYSNPD, CDR2 GDNSRS (reference sequence).

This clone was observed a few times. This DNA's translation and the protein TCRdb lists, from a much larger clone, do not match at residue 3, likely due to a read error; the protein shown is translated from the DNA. CDR3 sequence: CAYDTVGGGSLKLIF. CDR3 coding DNA: TGTGCCTATGACACCGTAGGTGGGGGCTCACTCAAACTCATCTTT. V is TRDV2 and J is TRDJ1; D may be TRDD3 (6 bases). TCRdb gives no J gene; it was assigned here by matching the DNA to germline. The CDR3 covers 15 residues. The germline CDR1 and CDR2 sequences are GEAIGNYY and EKD.

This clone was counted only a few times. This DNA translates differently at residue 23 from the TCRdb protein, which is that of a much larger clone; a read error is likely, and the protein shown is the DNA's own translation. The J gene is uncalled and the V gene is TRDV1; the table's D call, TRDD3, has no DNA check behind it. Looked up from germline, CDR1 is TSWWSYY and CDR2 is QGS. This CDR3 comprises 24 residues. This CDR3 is CALGEDLCSRGYAFGKKYTDKLTF. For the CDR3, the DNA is TGTGCTCTTGGGGAAGACCTGTGTTCTCGGGGATACGCTTTCGGTAAAAAGTACACCGATAAACTCACCTTT.